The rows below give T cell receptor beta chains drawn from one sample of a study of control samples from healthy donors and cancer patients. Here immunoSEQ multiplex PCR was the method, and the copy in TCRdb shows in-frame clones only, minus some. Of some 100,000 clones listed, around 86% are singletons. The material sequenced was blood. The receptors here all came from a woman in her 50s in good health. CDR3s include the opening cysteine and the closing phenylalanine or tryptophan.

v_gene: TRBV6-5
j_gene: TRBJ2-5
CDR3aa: CASRPAEANKETQYF

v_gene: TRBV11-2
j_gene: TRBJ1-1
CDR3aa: CASSLAGERRRGTEAFF

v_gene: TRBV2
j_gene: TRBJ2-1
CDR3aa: CASSDWAGGANEQFF

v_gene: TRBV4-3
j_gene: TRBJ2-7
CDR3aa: CASSHRQGGLYEQYF

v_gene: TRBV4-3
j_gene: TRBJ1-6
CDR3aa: CASSLGTGAVLRSPLHF

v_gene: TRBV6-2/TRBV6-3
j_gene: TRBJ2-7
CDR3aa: CASTPRQGWYEQYF

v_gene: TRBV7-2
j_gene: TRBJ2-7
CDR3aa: CASSLGGLAGGNSYEQYF

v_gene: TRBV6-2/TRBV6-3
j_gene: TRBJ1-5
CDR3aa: CASSYGAGGNQPQHF

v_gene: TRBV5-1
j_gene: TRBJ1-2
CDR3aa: CASSLGDPGYNYGYTF

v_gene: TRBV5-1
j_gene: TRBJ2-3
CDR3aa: CASKSTGDGTDTQYF

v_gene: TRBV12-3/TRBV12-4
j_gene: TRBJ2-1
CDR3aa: CASRKRNEQFF

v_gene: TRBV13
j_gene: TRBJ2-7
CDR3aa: CASSSDRRYEQYF

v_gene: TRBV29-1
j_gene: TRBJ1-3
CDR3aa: CSVEEVSGNTIYF

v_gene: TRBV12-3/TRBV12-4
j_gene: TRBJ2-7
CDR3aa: CASSRVHYEQYF

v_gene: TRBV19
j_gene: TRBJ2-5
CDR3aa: CASSARTPFQETQYF

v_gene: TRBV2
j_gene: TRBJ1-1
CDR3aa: CASRITGLTEAFF

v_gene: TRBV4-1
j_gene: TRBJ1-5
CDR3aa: CASSHGGFDMDNQPQHF

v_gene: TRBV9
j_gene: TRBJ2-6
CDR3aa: CASSARRGRSGANVLTF

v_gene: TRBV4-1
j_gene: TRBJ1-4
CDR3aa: CASSLGGGLFEKLFF